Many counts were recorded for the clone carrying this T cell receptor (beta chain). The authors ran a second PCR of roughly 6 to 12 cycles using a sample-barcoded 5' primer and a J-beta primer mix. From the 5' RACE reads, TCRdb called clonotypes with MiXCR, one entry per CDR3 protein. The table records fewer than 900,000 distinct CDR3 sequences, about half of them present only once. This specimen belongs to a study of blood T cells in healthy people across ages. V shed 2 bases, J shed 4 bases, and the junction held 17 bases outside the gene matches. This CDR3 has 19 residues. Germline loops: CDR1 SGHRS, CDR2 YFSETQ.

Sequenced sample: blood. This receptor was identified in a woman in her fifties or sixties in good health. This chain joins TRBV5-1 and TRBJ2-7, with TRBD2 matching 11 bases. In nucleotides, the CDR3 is TGCGCCAGCAGCTTCCCTCCCGGAGTTAGCGGGAGGGCCAGGTACGAGCAGTACTTC. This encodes CASSFPPGVSGRARYEQYF.